Listed below are T cell receptor beta chains from one sample, sequenced in a study of vaccination and CD4 T cells after COVID-19. TCRdb reprocessed the PCR reads via MiXCR and lists one record per CDR3 protein. Among some 25,000 distinct CDR3 sequences listed, over 60% were seen once. No antigen is known for these receptors. Material: CD4+ T cells from blood, cultured in vitro, obtained after SARS-CoV-2 vaccination. The origin of the receptors is a human donor who received a COVID-19 vaccine. Each CDR3 is given with its conserved first and last residue. Each record gives: V gene, clone size, J gene, D gene, CDR3 protein, CDR3 DNA. D genes are given only for firm matches. Part of the rows lack a size; the others show once, few, many or a class for expanded clones.

V gene: TRBV7-8
clone size: once
J gene: TRBJ1-6
D gene: NA
CDR3 protein: CASSLDPGPSPLHF
CDR3 DNA: TGTGCCAGCAGCTTAGATCCAGGTCCCTCACCCCTCCACTTT

V gene: TRBV6-5
clone size: NA
J gene: TRBJ2-5
D gene: NA
CDR3 protein: CASSYSSGDQETQYF
CDR3 DNA: TGTGCCAGCAGTTACTCTTCAGGGGACCAAGAGACCCAGTACTTC

V gene: TRBV6-5
clone size: NA
J gene: TRBJ2-5
D gene: TRBD2
CDR3 protein: CASSYSGPSGGRETQYF
CDR3 DNA: TGTGCCAGCAGTTACTCCGGCCCTAGCGGGGGGAGAGAGACCCAGTACTTC

V gene: TRBV6-1
clone size: NA
J gene: TRBJ1-5
D gene: NA
CDR3 protein: CASSETGLSNQPQHF
CDR3 DNA: TGTGCCAGCAGTGAAACAGGGCTTAGCAATCAGCCCCAGCATTTT

V gene: TRBV20-1
clone size: few
J gene: TRBJ2-5
D gene: TRBD2
CDR3 protein: CSARVLAGGPLTQYF
CDR3 DNA: TGCAGTGCTAGAGTCCTAGCGGGGGGGCCGTTGACCCAGTACTTC

V gene: TRBV6-2/TRBV6-3
clone size: NA
J gene: TRBJ2-7
D gene: NA
CDR3 protein: CASSRTDSSYEQYF
CDR3 DNA: TGTGCCAGCAGTCGGACAGACAGCTCCTACGAGCAGTACTTC

V gene: TRBV20-1
clone size: NA
J gene: TRBJ1-1
D gene: NA
CDR3 protein: CSASFGGMNTEAFF
CDR3 DNA: TGCAGTGCTAGTTTCGGGGGAATGAACACTGAAGCTTTCTTT

V gene: TRBV7-9
clone size: NA
J gene: TRBJ2-7
D gene: NA
CDR3 protein: CASSVSRRSFYEQYF
CDR3 DNA: TGTGCCAGCAGCGTCTCAAGGAGATCCTTCTACGAGCAGTACTTC

V gene: TRBV7-9
clone size: NA
J gene: TRBJ2-3
D gene: NA
CDR3 protein: CASSLGQSTDTQYF
CDR3 DNA: TGTGCCAGCAGCCTCGGACAAAGCACAGATACGCAGTATTTT

V gene: TRBV25-1
clone size: NA
J gene: TRBJ1-1
D gene: NA
CDR3 protein: CASSAYRDGGTEAFF
CDR3 DNA: TGTGCCAGCAGTGCATACAGGGACGGGGGCACTGAAGCTTTCTTT

V gene: TRBV24-1
clone size: NA
J gene: TRBJ2-1
D gene: NA
CDR3 protein: CATSDERVGRGEQFF
CDR3 DNA: TGTGCCACCAGTGACGAGCGGGTCGGTAGAGGTGAGCAGTTCTTC

V gene: TRBV6-1
clone size: NA
J gene: TRBJ1-5
D gene: TRBD1
CDR3 protein: CAVGQGTRQPQHF
CDR3 DNA: TGTGCCGTGGGACAGGGAACCCGTCAGCCCCAGCATTTT

V gene: TRBV12-3/TRBV12-4
clone size: NA
J gene: TRBJ2-7
D gene: NA
CDR3 protein: CASSLSGSEQYF
CDR3 DNA: TGTGCCAGCAGTTTATCGGGATCCGAGCAGTACTTC

V gene: TRBV6-1
clone size: few
J gene: TRBJ2-4
D gene: NA
CDR3 protein: CASSDIGRLAKNIQYF
CDR3 DNA: TGTGCCAGCAGTGACATTGGCAGGCTAGCCAAAAACATTCAGTACTTC

V gene: TRBV20-1
clone size: NA
J gene: TRBJ2-1
D gene: TRBD2
CDR3 protein: CSAGTSINEQFF
CDR3 DNA: TGCAGTGCCGGGACTAGCATAAATGAGCAGTTCTTC

V gene: TRBV6-5
clone size: NA
J gene: TRBJ2-5
D gene: NA
CDR3 protein: CASSYLFEKETQYF
CDR3 DNA: TGTGCCAGCAGTTACCTTTTTGAAAAAGAGACCCAGTACTTC

V gene: TRBV6-1
clone size: few
J gene: TRBJ1-1
D gene: TRBD1
CDR3 protein: CASSPALGQGQEAFF
CDR3 DNA: TGTGCCAGCAGTCCAGCCCTGGGACAGGGGCAAGAAGCTTTCTTT

V gene: TRBV20-1
clone size: NA
J gene: TRBJ2-3
D gene: NA
CDR3 protein: CSNGGSSTDTQYF
CDR3 DNA: TGCAGTAACGGGGGTTCTAGCACAGATACGCAGTATTTT

V gene: TRBV19
clone size: NA
J gene: TRBJ2-7
D gene: NA
CDR3 protein: CASSMGYRQYF
CDR3 DNA: TGTGCCAGTAGTATGGGGTACAGGCAGTACTTC

V gene: TRBV10-3
clone size: NA
J gene: TRBJ1-5
D gene: NA
CDR3 protein: CAISGGGDNQPQHF
CDR3 DNA: TGTGCCATCAGTGGCGGAGGGGACAATCAGCCCCAGCATTTT

V gene: TRBV6-1
clone size: NA
J gene: TRBJ1-2
D gene: NA
CDR3 protein: CASNPTASNYGYTF
CDR3 DNA: TGTGCCAGCAATCCGACAGCTTCTAACTATGGCTACACCTTC

V gene: TRBV2
clone size: NA
J gene: TRBJ1-5
D gene: NA
CDR3 protein: CASSELRGGGGQPQHF
CDR3 DNA: TGTGCCAGCAGTGAATTAAGGGGTGGGGGAGGCCAGCCCCAGCATTTT

V gene: TRBV24-1
clone size: NA
J gene: TRBJ2-3
D gene: TRBD2
CDR3 protein: CATSDLRLADSTDTQYF
CDR3 DNA: TGTGCCACCAGTGATCTACGACTAGCGGACAGCACAGATACGCAGTATTTT

V gene: TRBV21-1
clone size: NA
J gene: TRBJ1-6
D gene: NA
CDR3 protein: CASTDSGAPSPLHF
CDR3 DNA: TGTGCCAGCACCGACTCAGGGGCCCCTTCACCCCTCCACTTT

V gene: TRBV11-3
clone size: NA
J gene: TRBJ1-3
D gene: NA
CDR3 protein: CASSLGGTSGNTIYF
CDR3 DNA: TGTGCCAGCAGCTTAGGGGGCACCTCTGGAAACACCATATATTTT

V gene: TRBV5-1
clone size: NA
J gene: TRBJ2-6
D gene: NA
CDR3 protein: CASSLSAAPANSGANVLTF
CDR3 DNA: TGCGCCAGCAGCTTGAGTGCGGCACCAGCCAACTCTGGGGCCAACGTCCTGACTTTC

V gene: TRBV11-3
clone size: once
J gene: TRBJ1-1
D gene: NA
CDR3 protein: CASSLGGWHDRMNTEAFF
CDR3 DNA: TGTGCCAGCAGCTTAGGTGGGTGGCACGACAGGATGAACACTGAAGCTTTCTTT

V gene: TRBV19
clone size: few
J gene: TRBJ1-2
D gene: NA
CDR3 protein: CASSMGHFGTPAPNYGYTF
CDR3 DNA: TGTGCCAGTAGTATGGGGCACTTCGGGACACCAGCCCCGAACTATGGCTACACCTTC

V gene: TRBV24-1
clone size: NA
J gene: TRBJ2-3
D gene: NA
CDR3 protein: CATSSYSTDTQYF
CDR3 DNA: TGTGCCACCTCTAGTTATAGCACAGATACGCAGTATTTT

V gene: TRBV20-1
clone size: once
J gene: TRBJ2-5
D gene: TRBD2
CDR3 protein: CSVERPGLDQETQYF
CDR3 DNA: TGCAGTGTCGAGAGACCGGGACTAGACCAAGAGACCCAGTACTTC

V gene: TRBV2
clone size: NA
J gene: TRBJ2-5
D gene: TRBD2
CDR3 protein: CASSEPRGVKETQYF
CDR3 DNA: TGTGCCAGCAGTGAACCCCGGGGGGTCAAAGAGACCCAGTACTTC

V gene: TRBV19
clone size: NA
J gene: TRBJ1-2
D gene: TRBD1
CDR3 protein: CASSMIRDRYGYTF
CDR3 DNA: TGTGCCAGTAGTATGATCCGGGACAGATATGGCTACACCTTC

V gene: TRBV7-9
clone size: NA
J gene: TRBJ1-1
D gene: NA
CDR3 protein: CASSLGGDRTEAFF
CDR3 DNA: TGTGCCAGCAGCTTAGGGGGGGATCGGACTGAAGCTTTCTTT

V gene: TRBV20-1
clone size: NA
J gene: TRBJ1-5
D gene: NA
CDR3 protein: CSAKSGFNQPQHF
CDR3 DNA: TGCAGTGCTAAATCCGGCTTTAATCAGCCCCAGCATTTT

V gene: TRBV6-1
clone size: once
J gene: TRBJ2-3
D gene: TRBD2
CDR3 protein: CASTTSGGDTQYF
CDR3 DNA: TGTGCCAGCACCACGTCGGGGGGAGATACGCAGTATTTT

V gene: TRBV6-2/TRBV6-3
clone size: NA
J gene: TRBJ2-5
D gene: NA
CDR3 protein: CASTQGETQYF
CDR3 DNA: TGTGCCAGCACGCAAGGGGAGACCCAGTACTTC

V gene: TRBV6-1
clone size: few
J gene: TRBJ2-3
D gene: NA
CDR3 protein: CASRGAADTQYF
CDR3 DNA: TGTGCCAGCAGGGGGGCAGCAGATACGCAGTATTTT

V gene: TRBV6-1
clone size: NA
J gene: TRBJ2-5
D gene: TRBD2
CDR3 protein: CASSLSPTGGPETQYF
CDR3 DNA: TGTGCCAGCAGCTTGTCCCCTACGGGGGGACCCGAGACCCAGTACTTC

V gene: TRBV20-1
clone size: NA
J gene: TRBJ1-3
D gene: TRBD1
CDR3 protein: CSARDGGVGDSASGNTIYF
CDR3 DNA: TGCAGTGCTAGAGATGGGGGTGTCGGGGACAGCGCCTCTGGAAACACCATATATTTT

V gene: TRBV7-8
clone size: NA
J gene: TRBJ2-1
D gene: NA
CDR3 protein: CASSLAHEQFF
CDR3 DNA: TGTGCCAGCAGCTTAGCGCATGAGCAGTTCTTC

V gene: TRBV6-1
clone size: NA
J gene: TRBJ2-6
D gene: TRBD1
CDR3 protein: CAASEQGASGANVLTF
CDR3 DNA: TGTGCCGCCAGTGAACAGGGGGCTTCTGGGGCCAACGTCCTGACTTTC

V gene: TRBV27
clone size: NA
J gene: TRBJ2-3
D gene: NA
CDR3 protein: CASSPPGDKKDTQYF
CDR3 DNA: TGTGCCAGCAGTCCTCCCGGAGATAAGAAAGATACGCAGTATTTT

V gene: TRBV10-1
clone size: NA
J gene: TRBJ2-2
D gene: NA
CDR3 protein: CASSGGQTDTGELFF
CDR3 DNA: TGCGCCAGCAGTGGGGGACAAACGGACACCGGGGAGCTGTTTTTT

V gene: TRBV7-8
clone size: few
J gene: TRBJ2-3
D gene: TRBD2
CDR3 protein: CASSLGRTSGGDTQYF
CDR3 DNA: TGTGCCAGCAGCTTAGGTCGGACTAGCGGGGGTGATACGCAGTATTTT